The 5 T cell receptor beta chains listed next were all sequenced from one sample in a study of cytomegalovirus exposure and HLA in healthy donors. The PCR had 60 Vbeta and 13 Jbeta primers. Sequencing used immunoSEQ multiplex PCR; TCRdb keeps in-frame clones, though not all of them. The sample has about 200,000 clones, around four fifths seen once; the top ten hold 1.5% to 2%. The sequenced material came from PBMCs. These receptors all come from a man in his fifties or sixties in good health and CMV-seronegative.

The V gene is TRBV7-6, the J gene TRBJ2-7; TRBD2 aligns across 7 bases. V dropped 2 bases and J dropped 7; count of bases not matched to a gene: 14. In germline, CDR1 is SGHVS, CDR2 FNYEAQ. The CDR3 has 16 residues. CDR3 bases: TGTGCCAGCAGCTTAATGTCTAGCGGAGGGAAGGGGGAGCAGTACTTC. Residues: CASSLMSSGGKGEQYF.

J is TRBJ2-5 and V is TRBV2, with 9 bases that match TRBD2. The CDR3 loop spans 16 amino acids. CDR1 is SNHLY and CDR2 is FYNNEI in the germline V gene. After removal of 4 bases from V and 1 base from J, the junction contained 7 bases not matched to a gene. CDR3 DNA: TGTGCCAGCAGTGTAGCTAGCGGGGCCATCCAAGAGACCCAGTACTTC. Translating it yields CASSVASGAIQETQYF.

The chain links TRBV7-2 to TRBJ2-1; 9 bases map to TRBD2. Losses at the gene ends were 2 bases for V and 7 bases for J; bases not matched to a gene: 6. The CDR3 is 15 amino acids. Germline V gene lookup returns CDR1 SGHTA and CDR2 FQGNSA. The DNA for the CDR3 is TGTGCCAGCAGCTTATTGCGGGAGGGCCGGAATGAGCAGTTCTTC. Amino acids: CASSLLREGRNEQFF.

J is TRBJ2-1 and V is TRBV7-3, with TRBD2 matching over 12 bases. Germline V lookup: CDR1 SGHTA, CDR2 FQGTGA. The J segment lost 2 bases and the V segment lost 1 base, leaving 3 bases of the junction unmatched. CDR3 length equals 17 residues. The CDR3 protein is CASSLISSGRAYNEQFF. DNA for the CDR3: TGTGCCAGCAGCTTAATTTCTAGCGGGAGGGCCTACAATGAGCAGTTCTTC. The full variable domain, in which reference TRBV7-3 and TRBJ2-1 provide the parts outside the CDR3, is GAGVSQTPSNKVTEKGKYVELRCDPISGHTALYWYRQSLGQGPEFLIYFQGTGAADDSGLPNDRFFAVRPEGSVSTLKIQRTERGDSAVYLCASSLISSGRAYNEQFFGPGTRLTVL.

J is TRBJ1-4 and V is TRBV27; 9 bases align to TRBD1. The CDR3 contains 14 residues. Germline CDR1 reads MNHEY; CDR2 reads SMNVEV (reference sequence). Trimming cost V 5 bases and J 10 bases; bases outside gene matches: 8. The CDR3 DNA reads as TGTGCCAGCAGTCCACGGACAGGGGTAGGAAAACTGTTTTTT. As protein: CASSPRTGVGKLFF.